This section outlines one T cell receptor (beta chain) sequence together with its context. Germline CDR1 SGHDT, CDR2 YYEEEE. This CDR3 is 14 amino acids long. After removal of 4 bases from V and 9 bases from J, the junction contained 7 bases not matched to a gene. With 60 Vbeta and 13 Jbeta primers, the PCR was carried out. Data came from immunoSEQ multiplex PCR; TCRdb stores just in-frame clones and leaves some out. Of about 120,000 clones listed, about 80% are singletons. This entry is derived from a study of cytomegalovirus exposure and HLA in healthy donors. Source material: PBMCs. This TCR came from a man aged 30-40 years in good health and CMV-seropositive. V and J are TRBV5-6 and TRBJ2-1, with 10 bases fitting TRBD2. CDR3 coding DNA: TGTGCCAGCAGCGCAGCGGGGGGGCCTGGTGAGCAGTTCTTC. Residues: CASSAAGGPGEQFF.